The present TCR beta chain was sequenced within a study of cytomegalovirus exposure and HLA in healthy donors. Study-level information: Researchers found that less than 90% of 350 to 500 genotyped donors fell within the Caucasian-associated ancestry cluster. The study, taken as a whole, reports: Earlier results showed most TCR beta V segments being productive about 90% or about 30% of the time.

In the case of this clone: Antigen specificity is unknown.

Despite likely unrecorded immune exposures, the donors were nominally healthy at the time of sampling. Primers: 60 Vbeta forward and 13 Jbeta reverse. Libraries were prepared by immunoSEQ multiplex PCR; TCRdb keeps only in-frame clonotypes and omits some of them. Of 200,000 to 250,000 clones listed, around four fifths were seen once; the top ten hold 0.71%. V lost 3 bases to trimming and J lost 1 base, with 9 bases between them. CDR1 is SGHTA, CDR2 FQGNSA, per germline. The length of the CDR3 is 14 residues. The specimen sequenced was PBMCs. This chain links TRBV7-2 with TRBJ2-5; D possibly corresponds to TRBD1 (6 bases). The clonotype was recovered from a boy aged 2 to 9 in good health and CMV-seronegative. The CDR3 is CASSLGAAQETQYF. CDR3 nucleotides: TGTGCCAGCAGCTTGGGGGCGGCCCAAGAGACCCAGTACTTC.